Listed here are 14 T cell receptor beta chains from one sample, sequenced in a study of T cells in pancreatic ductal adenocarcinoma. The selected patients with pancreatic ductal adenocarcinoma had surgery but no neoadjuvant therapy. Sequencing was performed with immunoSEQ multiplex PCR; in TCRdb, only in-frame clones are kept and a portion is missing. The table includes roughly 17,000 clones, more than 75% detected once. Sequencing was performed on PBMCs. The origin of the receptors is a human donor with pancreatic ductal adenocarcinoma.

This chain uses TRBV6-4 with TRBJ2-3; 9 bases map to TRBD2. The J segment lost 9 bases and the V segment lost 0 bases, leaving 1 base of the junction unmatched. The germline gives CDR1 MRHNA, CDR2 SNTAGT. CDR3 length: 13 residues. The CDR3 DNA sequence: TGTGCCAGCAGTGACTCCGGGACTAGCACGCAGTATTTT. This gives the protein CASSDSGTSTQYF.

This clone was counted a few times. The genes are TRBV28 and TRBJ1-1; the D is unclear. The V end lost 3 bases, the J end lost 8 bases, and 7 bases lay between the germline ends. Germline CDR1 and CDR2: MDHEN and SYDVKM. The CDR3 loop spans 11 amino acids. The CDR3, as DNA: TGTGCCAGCAGTTTCTACGAGGAAGCTTTCTTT. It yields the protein CASSFYEEAFF.

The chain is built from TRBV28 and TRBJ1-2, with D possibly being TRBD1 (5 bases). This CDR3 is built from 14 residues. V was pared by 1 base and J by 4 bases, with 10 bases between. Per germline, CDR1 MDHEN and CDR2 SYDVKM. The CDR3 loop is CASSLSGLPYGYTF. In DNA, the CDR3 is TGTGCCAGCAGTTTATCGGGGCTACCCTATGGCTACACCTTC.

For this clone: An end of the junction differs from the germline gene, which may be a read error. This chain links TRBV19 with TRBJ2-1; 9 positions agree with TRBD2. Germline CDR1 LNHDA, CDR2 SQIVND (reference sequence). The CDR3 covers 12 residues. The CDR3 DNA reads TGCACCAGCGGGAGGTCCTACAATGAGCAGTTCTTC. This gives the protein CTSGRSYNEQFF.

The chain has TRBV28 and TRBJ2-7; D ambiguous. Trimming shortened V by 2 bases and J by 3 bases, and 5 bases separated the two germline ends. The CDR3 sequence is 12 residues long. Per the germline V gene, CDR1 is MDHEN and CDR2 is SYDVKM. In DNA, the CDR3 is TGTGCCAGCAGTTTAACGGGCTACGAGCAGTACTTC. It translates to CASSLTGYEQYF.

The CDR3 nucleotides are TGTGCCAGCAGCTTCCCCTTGACAGGTGTCTTATCAGGAAACACCATATATTTT. Residues: CASSFPLTGVLSGNTIYF. The chain uses TRBV7-9 and TRBJ1-3; D may be TRBD1 (6 bases). The V gene's germline CDR1 is SEHNR and CDR2 FQNEAQ (reference sequence). V was trimmed by 3 bases and J by 4 bases, leaving 22 bases between them. This CDR3 spans 18 amino acids. Drawing the rest from reference TRBV7-9 and TRBJ1-3, the complete variable domain is DTGVSQNPRHKITKRGQNVTFRCDPISEHNRLYWYRQTLGQGPEFLTYFQNEAQLEKSRLLSDRFSAERPKGSFSTLEIQRTEQGDSAMYLCASSFPLTGVLSGNTIYFGEGSWLTVV.

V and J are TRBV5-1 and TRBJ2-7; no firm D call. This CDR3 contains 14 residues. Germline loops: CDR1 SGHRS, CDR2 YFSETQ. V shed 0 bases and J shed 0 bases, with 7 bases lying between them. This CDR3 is CASSLDSSSYEQYF. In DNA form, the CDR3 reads TGCGCCAGCAGCTTGGATTCAAGCTCCTACGAGCAGTACTTC. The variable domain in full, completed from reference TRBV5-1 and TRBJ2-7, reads KAGVTQTPRYLIKTRGQQVTLSCSPISGHRSVSWYQQTPGQGLQFLFEYFSETQRNKGNFPGRFSGRQFSNSRSEMNVSTLELGDSALYLCASSLDSSSYEQYFGPGTRLTVT.

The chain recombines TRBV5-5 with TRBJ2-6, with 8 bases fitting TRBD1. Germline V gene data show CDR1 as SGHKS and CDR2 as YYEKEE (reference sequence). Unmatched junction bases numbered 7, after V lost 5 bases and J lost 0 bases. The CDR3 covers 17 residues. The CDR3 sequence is CASSSGTGVSGANVLTF. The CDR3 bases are TGTGCCAGCAGTTCCGGGACAGGAGTCTCTGGGGCCAACGTCCTGACTTTC.

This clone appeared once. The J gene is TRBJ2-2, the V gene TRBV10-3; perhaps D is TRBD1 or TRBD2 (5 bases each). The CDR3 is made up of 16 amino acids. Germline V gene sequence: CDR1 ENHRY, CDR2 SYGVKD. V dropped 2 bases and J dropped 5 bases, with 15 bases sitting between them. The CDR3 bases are TGTGCCATCAGTGAGATTGGGGGAGAATTAACCGGGGAGCTGTTTTTT. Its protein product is CAISEIGGELTGELFF.

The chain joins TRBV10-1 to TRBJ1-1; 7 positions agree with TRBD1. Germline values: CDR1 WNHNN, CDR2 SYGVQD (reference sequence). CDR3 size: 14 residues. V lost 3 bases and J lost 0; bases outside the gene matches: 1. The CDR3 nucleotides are TGCGCCAGCAGTGAAGGGACAGTGAACACTGAAGCTTTCTTT. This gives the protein CASSEGTVNTEAFF.

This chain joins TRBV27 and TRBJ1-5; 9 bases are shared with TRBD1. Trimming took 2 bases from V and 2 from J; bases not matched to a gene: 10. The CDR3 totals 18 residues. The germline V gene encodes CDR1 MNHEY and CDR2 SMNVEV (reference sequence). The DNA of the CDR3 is TGTGCCAGCAGTTTAGGACCACAGGGGGCGCGGGGCAATCAGCCCCAGCATTTT. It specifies CASSLGPQGARGNQPQHF.

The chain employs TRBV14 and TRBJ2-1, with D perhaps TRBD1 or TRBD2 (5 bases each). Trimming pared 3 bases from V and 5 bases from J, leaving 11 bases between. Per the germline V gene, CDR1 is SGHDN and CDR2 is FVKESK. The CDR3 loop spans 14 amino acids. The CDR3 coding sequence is TGTGCCAGCAGCCACCTCTGGGGACACAATGAGCAGTTCTTC. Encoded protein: CASSHLWGHNEQFF.

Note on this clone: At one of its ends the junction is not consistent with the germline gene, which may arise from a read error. CDR3 loop: CASSEVQGGYEQYF. Here the CDR3 DNA reads TGTGCCAGCAGCGAAGTACAGGGGGGATACGAGCAGTACTTC. The V gene is TRBV6-1, the J gene TRBJ2-7; 8 nucleotides agree with TRBD1. CDR3 length equals 14 residues. Germline assignment: CDR1 MNHNS and CDR2 SASEGT.

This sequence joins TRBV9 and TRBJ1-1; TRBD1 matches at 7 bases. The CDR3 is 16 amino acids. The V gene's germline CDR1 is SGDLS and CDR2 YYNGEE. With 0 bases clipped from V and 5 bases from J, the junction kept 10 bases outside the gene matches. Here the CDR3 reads CASSVATGSFLTEAFF. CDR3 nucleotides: TGTGCCAGCAGCGTAGCGACAGGGTCGTTTCTTACTGAAGCTTTCTTT.